The 28 T cell receptor beta chains presented below share a single source sample, sequenced in a study of blood T cell repertoires in COVID-19. This table comes from immunoSEQ multiplex PCR, and its TCRdb copy is limited to in-frame clones, with some not included. The table records fewer than 180,000 clones, around 84% of them present only once. The sequenced sample consisted of peripheral blood. The receptors here all came from a man between 70 and 80 years old with acute or convalescent COVID-19.

The rearrangement joins TRBV28 to TRBJ1-1; 8 nucleotides match TRBD1. V trimming: 6 bases; J trimming: 5 bases; junction bases outside the gene matches: 8. From germline, CDR1 is MDHEN and CDR2 SYDVKM. The CDR3 totals 14 residues. CDR3 amino acids: CASRSQGASTEAFF. For the CDR3, the DNA is TGTGCCAGCAGGAGTCAGGGGGCAAGTACTGAAGCTTTCTTT.

The chain is built from TRBV28 and TRBJ2-1, with TRBD2 matching over 7 bases. Per germline, CDR1 MDHEN and CDR2 SYDVKM. There are 15 residues in the CDR3. Unmatched junction bases numbered 10, after V lost 5 bases and J lost 6 bases. The CDR3 protein is CASSLLAGVSNEQFF. The CDR3 nucleotides read TGTGCCAGCAGTCTGCTGGCGGGAGTAAGCAATGAGCAGTTCTTC.

Notes on this clone: Distinct nucleotide sequences in the sample also encode this CDR3. The chain recombines TRBV30 with TRBJ2-5; 8 bases line up with TRBD1. The CDR3 covers 13 residues. Germline assignment: CDR1 GTSNPN and CDR2 SVGIG (reference sequence). V was pared by 0 bases and J by 5 bases, with 2 bases of the junction left unmatched. CDR3 bases: TGTGCCTGGAGTGTAACAGGGGGGGAGACCCAGTACTTC. Residues: CAWSVTGGETQYF. The full variable domain, with the rest looked up from reference TRBV30 and TRBJ2-5, is SQTIHQWPATLVQPVGSPLSLECTVEGTSNPNLYWYRQAAGRGLQLLFYSVGIGQISSEVPQNLSASRPQDRQFILSSKKLLLSDSGFYLCAWSVTGGETQYFGPGTRLLVL.

This rearrangement joins TRBV11-2 to TRBJ2-5; 12 nucleotides line up with TRBD2. With 6 bases clipped from V and 2 bases from J, the junction kept 7 bases outside the gene matches. The length of the CDR3 is 16 residues. The germline gives CDR1 SGHAT, CDR2 FQNNGV. CDR3 nucleotide sequence: TGTGCCAGCAGACAAATACTAGCGGGGGGACAAGAGACCCAGTACTTC. It translates to CASRQILAGGQETQYF.

V and J are TRBV6-5 and TRBJ2-7, with D perhaps matching TRBD2 (5 bases). Deletions cut 7 bases from V and 3 bases from J, with 16 bases between. The length of the CDR3 is 14 residues. CDR1 and CDR2 from the germline V gene are MNHEY and SVGAGI. DNA for the CDR3: TGTGCCAGCATTCCTCGGGGTAATAGCTACGAGCAGTACTTC. This translates into CASIPRGNSYEQYF.

J is TRBJ2-1 and V is TRBV6-6; TRBD1 matches 7 bases. Germline values: CDR1 MNHNY, CDR2 SVGAGI (reference sequence). This CDR3 comprises 16 residues. The V segment lost 10 bases and the J segment 3 bases; nucleotides outside the gene matches: 15. CDR3 in amino acids: CATKAIGTDIYNEQFF. CDR3 DNA sequence: TGTGCCACCAAGGCGATAGGGACAGACATCTACAATGAGCAGTTCTTC.

The chain links TRBV5-1 to TRBJ2-5; tentative D call: TRBD2 (5 bases). Germline assignment: CDR1 SGHRS and CDR2 YFSETQ. V was clipped by 5 bases and J by 2 bases, with 25 bases between them. The CDR3 extends over 18 amino acids. The CDR3 reads CASRYHREPPGQQETQYF. In DNA, the CDR3 is TGCGCCAGCAGATACCACCGGGAACCTCCGGGCCAGCAAGAGACCCAGTACTTC.

The chain recombines TRBV7-9 with TRBJ2-1; 11 bases map to TRBD2. CDR3 length: 18 amino acids. Germline assignment: CDR1 SEHNR and CDR2 FQNEAQ (reference sequence). The V gene end was trimmed by 4 bases and the J gene end by 1 base; junction bases not matched to a gene: 9. The CDR3 protein is CASSSPSGRIISYNEQFF. The CDR3 bases are TGTGCCAGCAGCTCCCCTAGCGGGAGGATAATATCCTACAATGAGCAGTTCTTC.

A single count supports this clone. The V and J genes are TRBV18 and TRBJ1-6, with D possibly TRBD1 on 5 matching bases. This CDR3 is built from 14 residues. Germline assignment: CDR1 KGHSH and CDR2 LQKENI. The V end lost 6 bases, the J end lost 5 bases, and 11 bases lay between the germline ends. CDR3 DNA: TGTGCCAGCTCGCGGGACCCCAATAATTCACCCCTCCACTTT. Translating gives CASSRDPNNSPLHF.

The chain uses TRBV9 and TRBJ2-1, with a tentative D call TRBD1 (6 bases). V shed 0 bases and J shed 6 bases, with 22 bases lying between them. The CDR3 consists of 18 residues. Germline lookup yields CDR1 SGDLS and CDR2 YYNGEE. CDR3 in amino acids: CASSVDPVGTLIPNEQFF. CDR3 nucleotide sequence: TGTGCCAGCAGCGTAGACCCGGTGGGGACACTTATCCCCAATGAGCAGTTCTTC. Together with reference TRBV9 and TRBJ2-1, the CDR3 gives the full variable domain: DSGVTQTPKHLITATGQRVTLRCSPRSGDLSVYWYQQSLDQGLQFLIQYYNGEERAKGNILERFSAQQFPDLHSELNLSSLELGDSALYFCASSVDPVGTLIPNEQFFGPGTRLTVL.

V and J are TRBV9 and TRBJ2-3; 13 nucleotides match TRBD2. Germline values: CDR1 SGDLS, CDR2 YYNGEE. V was clipped by 1 base and J by 5 bases; unmatched bases: 4. The CDR3 consists of 16 residues. CDR3 DNA sequence: TGTGCCAGCAGCGTAACTAGCGGGGGGGCTGTAGATACGCAGTATTTT. This codes for CASSVTSGGAVDTQYF.

The chain combines TRBV19 with TRBJ1-4, with D perhaps TRBD1 (6 bases). Trimming left V 7 bases short and J 5 bases short, with 20 bases between. The CDR3 loop spans 16 amino acids. Germline loops: CDR1 LNHDA, CDR2 SQIVND (reference sequence). This chain's CDR3 is CASTSLRGSRNEKLFF. The DNA for the CDR3 is TGTGCCAGTACCTCTCTGAGGGGGTCCAGGAATGAAAAACTGTTTTTT.

V gene TRBV28 combines with J gene TRBJ1-2; perhaps TRBD1 as D (5 bases). The length of the CDR3 is 15 residues. The V and J ends lost 4 bases and 0 bases respectively, with 12 bases between them. The germline gives CDR1 MDHEN, CDR2 SYDVKM. In DNA, the CDR3 is TGTGCCAGCAGTTACCCCGGGGGAGCTAACTATGGCTACACCTTC. This codes for CASSYPGGANYGYTF.

In DNA form, the CDR3 reads TGTGCCAGCACTAGAACCGGGATCCCCTACGAGCAGTACTTC. Its translation: CASTRTGIPYEQYF. V and J are TRBV2 and TRBJ2-7; TRBD2 is a possible D gene (5 bases). Germline values: CDR1 SNHLY, CDR2 FYNNEI. V was shortened by 7 bases and J by 2 bases, with 15 bases between the two germline ends. The CDR3 runs 14 residues. The full variable domain, with the rest looked up from reference TRBV2 and TRBJ2-7, is EPEVTQTPSHQVTQMGQEVILRCVPISNHLYFYWYRQILGQKVEFLVSFYNNEISEKSEIFDDQFSVERPDGSNFTLKIRSTKLEDSAMYFCASTRTGIPYEQYFGPGTRLTVT.

The V and J genes are TRBV6-5 and TRBJ2-5; the D gene is possibly TRBD1 (5 bases). CDR3 length: 13 amino acids. Trimming cost V 6 bases and J 4 bases, with 12 bases left between them. CDR1 MNHEY and CDR2 SVGAGI come from the germline V gene. Here the CDR3 reads CASSLNQGETQYF. The CDR3, as DNA: TGTGCCAGCAGCCTCAATCAGGGAGAGACCCAGTACTTC.

This rearrangement joins TRBV5-5 to TRBJ1-1; D not resolved. CDR1 and CDR2 from the germline V gene are SGHKS and YYEKEE (reference sequence). The V end lost 0 bases, the J end lost 2 bases, and 11 bases lay between the germline ends. The CDR3 extends over 15 amino acids. DNA of the CDR3: TGTGCCAGCAGCTTGGCTCAAATAGTCAACACTGAAGCTTTCTTT. This translates into CASSLAQIVNTEAFF.

About this clone: This could be a read error, since a much larger clone is one nucleotide away. This same CDR3 is encoded by further DNA sequences in the sample. V usage is TRBV4-1 and J usage is TRBJ2-7; 14 nucleotides align to TRBD2. CDR3 size: 18 residues. Germline V CDR1 and CDR2: MGHRA, YSYEKL. CDR3 residues: CASSQAAGLAGAAYEQYF. CDR3 nucleotide sequence: TGCGCCAGCAGCCAAGCGGCGGGACTAGCGGGAGCAGCCTACGAGCAGTATTTC.

This clone was seen a handful of times. This sequence joins TRBV7-9 and TRBJ2-2; 9 nucleotides line up with TRBD2. V dropped 1 base and J dropped 7; count of bases not matched to a gene: 4. CDR1 and CDR2 from the germline V gene are SEHNR and FQNEAQ (reference sequence). The CDR3 sequence is 15 residues long. In DNA, the CDR3 is TGTGCCAGCAGCTTAGTAGCGGGAGTCGTCGGGGAGCTGTTTTTT. Protein sequence: CASSLVAGVVGELFF.

This clone was seen once. V gene TRBV19 combines with J gene TRBJ2-3, with D maybe TRBD2 (5 bases). Germline-derived CDR1 and CDR2 are LNHDA and SQIVND (reference sequence). The CDR3 has 15 amino acids. The ends were cut back, 5 bases at V and 3 bases at J, with 15 bases in the middle. The CDR3 spells CASSGGTPTTDTQYF. The CDR3 DNA follows: TGTGCCAGTAGTGGAGGAACTCCCACAACAGATACGCAGTATTTT. The variable domain in full, with the rest retrieved from reference TRBV19 and TRBJ2-3, is DGGITQSPKYLFRKEGQNVTLSCEQNLNHDAMYWYRQDPGQGLRLIYYSQIVNDFQKGDIAEGYSVSREKKESFPLTVTSAQKNPTAFYLCASSGGTPTTDTQYFGPGTRLTVL.

The V gene is TRBV6-5, the J gene TRBJ2-5, with a possible D match to TRBD2 (5 bases). The ends were cut back, 8 bases at V and 7 bases at J, with 17 bases in the middle. The CDR3 is 13 amino acids. Germline assignment: CDR1 MNHEY and CDR2 SVGAGI. Here the CDR3 reads CASFSGGPGTQYF. CDR3 in DNA: TGTGCCAGCTTTTCCGGAGGCCCGGGGACCCAGTACTTC.

This clone has more than one count but fewer than ten. V usage is TRBV12-3 or TRBV12-4 and J usage is TRBJ1-1, with a tentative D call TRBD1 (6 bases). The ends were cut back, 6 bases at V and 5 bases at J, with 13 bases in the middle. This CDR3 contains 13 residues. CDR3 sequence: CASSPGQYTEAFF. The CDR3 DNA reads TGTGCCAGCAGCCCTGGACAGTATACTGAAGCTTTCTTT.

The rearrangement links TRBV7-6 to TRBJ1-2; D is unclear. CDR3 length: 17 amino acids. In germline, CDR1 is SGHVS, CDR2 FNYEAQ. Trimming cost V 5 bases and J 4 bases, with 23 bases left between them. The CDR3 nucleotides are TGTGCCAGCAGCGAGCGGGCCTCGACGGTCCCTTCCTATGGCTACACCTTC. It specifies CASSERASTVPSYGYTF.

The chain is built from TRBV28 and TRBJ1-2; 8 bases match TRBD1. Germline V CDR1 and CDR2: MDHEN, SYDVKM. This CDR3 is 14 amino acids long. J gave up 4 bases and V 5 bases, and 6 bases lay outside the gene matches. The DNA of the CDR3 is TGTGCCAGCAGTCAGGGGGCGCAGGGCTATGGCTACACCTTC. Amino acid sequence: CASSQGAQGYGYTF.

This sequence joins TRBV12-3 or TRBV12-4 and TRBJ2-1; 13 nucleotides match TRBD2. This CDR3 comprises 13 residues. The J segment lost 14 bases and the V segment lost 3 bases, leaving 4 bases of the junction unmatched. For the CDR3, the DNA is TGTGCCAGCAGTTTTGGGACTAGCGGGATGGAGTTCTTC. Protein: CASSFGTSGMEFF.

J is TRBJ1-2 and V is TRBV4-1, with 9 nucleotides matching TRBD1. CDR3 size: 15 residues. CDR1 and CDR2 (germline): MGHRA, YSYEKL. V lost 4 bases and J lost 7; bases outside the gene matches: 10. In DNA form, the CDR3 reads TGCGCCAGCAGCCCTTTTTGGACGACAGGGGGTGGCTACACCTTC. Translating gives CASSPFWTTGGGYTF.

This chain uses TRBV3-1 (or the pseudogene TRBV3-2) with TRBJ1-6, with 9 bases fitting TRBD1. The germline gives CDR1 LGHDT, CDR2 YNNKEL (reference sequence). Trimming removed 4 bases from V and 7 bases from J; junction bases left unmatched: 2. The CDR3 runs 14 residues. The CDR3 reads CASSRGQGNSPLHF. CDR3 sequence (DNA): TGTGCCAGCAGCCGCGGACAGGGGAATTCACCCCTCCACTTT.

V and J are TRBV10-3 and TRBJ2-5; 10 bases align to TRBD1. With V trimmed by 4 bases and J by 4 bases, 18 bases remained unmatched. The CDR3 length is 19 residues. Germline CDR1 reads ENHRY; CDR2 reads SYGVKD. The DNA for the CDR3 is TGTGCCATCAGTGGGTCCCCTGAGACGACAGGGGGCCATGGAGAGACCCAGTACTTC. Its protein is CAISGSPETTGGHGETQYF.

This clone was counted a single time. The V call is TRBV9, the J call TRBJ2-7; TRBD1 agrees at 7 bases. The V and J ends lost 4 bases and 3 bases, in that order; junction bases with no gene match: 4. This CDR3 region has 13 residues. The germline V gene encodes CDR1 SGDLS and CDR2 YYNGEE. CDR3 sequence reads: CASSSRDSYEQYF. CDR3 DNA sequence: TGTGCCAGCAGCTCACGGGACAGCTACGAGCAGTACTTC.